This TCR beta chain emerged from a study of cytomegalovirus exposure and HLA in healthy donors. Broader study findings: Most TCR sequences were uncommon, yet certain public TCRs appeared in many donors. Associated with cytomegalovirus, according to the listing, were 150 to 200 TCR beta chains.

From the roughly 110-subject validation cohort, which was separate from the roughly 690-subject first cohort, the donors were drawn. Some clones are missing from TCRdb's copy, which holds only in-frame ones; the method was immunoSEQ multiplex PCR. The table includes about 220,000 clones, around nine tenths detected once. For this clone: The antigen is not known.

Germline V gene lookup returns CDR1 SGHNT and CDR2 YYREEE (reference sequence). CDR3 length: 15 amino acids. Trimming took 3 bases from V and 0 from J, leaving 10 bases between them. The sequence was obtained from a man between 18 and 29 years old in good health and CMV-seronegative. V gene TRBV5-4 combines with J gene TRBJ2-1; unclear D gene. Sequencing used PBMCs. The chain's CDR3 is CASSSKIGSYNEQFF. CDR3 coding DNA: TGTGCCAGCAGCTCTAAGATTGGCTCCTACAATGAGCAGTTCTTC.